The clone carrying this T cell receptor beta chain was recorded at least ten times. TCRdb re-called the RT-PCR reads through MiXCR, storing one row per CDR3 protein. Found here are about 680,000 distinct CDR3 sequences, about 14% of them singletons; the top ten hold roughly 3.9%. This CDR3 contains 15 residues. CDR1 and CDR2 (germline): SGHRS, YFSETQ. Trimming removed 0 bases from V and 5 bases from J; junction bases left unmatched: 3. The chain uses TRBV5-1 and TRBJ2-1, with 9 positions matching TRBD1. The clonotype originates from a female donor in good health, serving as a healthy control. Input material: memory CD4+ T cells from blood. The DNA of the CDR3 is TGCGCCAGCAGCTTGGGGACAGGGGAACACAATGAGCAGTTCTTC. Residues: CASSLGTGEHNEQFF.